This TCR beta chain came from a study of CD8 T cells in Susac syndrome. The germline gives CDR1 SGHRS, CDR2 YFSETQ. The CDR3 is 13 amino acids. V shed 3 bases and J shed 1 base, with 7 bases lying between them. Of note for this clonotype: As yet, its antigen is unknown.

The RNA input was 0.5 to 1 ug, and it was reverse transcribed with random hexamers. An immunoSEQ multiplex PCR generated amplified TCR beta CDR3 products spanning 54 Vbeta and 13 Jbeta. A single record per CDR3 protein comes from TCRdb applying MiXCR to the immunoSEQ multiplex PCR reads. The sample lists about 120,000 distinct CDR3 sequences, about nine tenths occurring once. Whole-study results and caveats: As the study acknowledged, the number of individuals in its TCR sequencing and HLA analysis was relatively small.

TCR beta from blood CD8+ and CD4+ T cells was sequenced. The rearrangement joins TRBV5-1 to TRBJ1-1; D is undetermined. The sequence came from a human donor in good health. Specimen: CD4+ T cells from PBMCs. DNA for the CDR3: TGCGCCAGCAGCTCGAGACGGAACACTGAAGCTTTCTTT. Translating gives CASSSRRNTEAFF. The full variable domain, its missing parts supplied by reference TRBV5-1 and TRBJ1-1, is KAGVTQTPRYLIKTRGQQVTLSCSPISGHRSVSWYQQTPGQGLQFLFEYFSETQRNKGNFPGRFSGRQFSNSRSEMNVSTLELGDSALYLCASSSRRNTEAFFGQGTRLTVV.